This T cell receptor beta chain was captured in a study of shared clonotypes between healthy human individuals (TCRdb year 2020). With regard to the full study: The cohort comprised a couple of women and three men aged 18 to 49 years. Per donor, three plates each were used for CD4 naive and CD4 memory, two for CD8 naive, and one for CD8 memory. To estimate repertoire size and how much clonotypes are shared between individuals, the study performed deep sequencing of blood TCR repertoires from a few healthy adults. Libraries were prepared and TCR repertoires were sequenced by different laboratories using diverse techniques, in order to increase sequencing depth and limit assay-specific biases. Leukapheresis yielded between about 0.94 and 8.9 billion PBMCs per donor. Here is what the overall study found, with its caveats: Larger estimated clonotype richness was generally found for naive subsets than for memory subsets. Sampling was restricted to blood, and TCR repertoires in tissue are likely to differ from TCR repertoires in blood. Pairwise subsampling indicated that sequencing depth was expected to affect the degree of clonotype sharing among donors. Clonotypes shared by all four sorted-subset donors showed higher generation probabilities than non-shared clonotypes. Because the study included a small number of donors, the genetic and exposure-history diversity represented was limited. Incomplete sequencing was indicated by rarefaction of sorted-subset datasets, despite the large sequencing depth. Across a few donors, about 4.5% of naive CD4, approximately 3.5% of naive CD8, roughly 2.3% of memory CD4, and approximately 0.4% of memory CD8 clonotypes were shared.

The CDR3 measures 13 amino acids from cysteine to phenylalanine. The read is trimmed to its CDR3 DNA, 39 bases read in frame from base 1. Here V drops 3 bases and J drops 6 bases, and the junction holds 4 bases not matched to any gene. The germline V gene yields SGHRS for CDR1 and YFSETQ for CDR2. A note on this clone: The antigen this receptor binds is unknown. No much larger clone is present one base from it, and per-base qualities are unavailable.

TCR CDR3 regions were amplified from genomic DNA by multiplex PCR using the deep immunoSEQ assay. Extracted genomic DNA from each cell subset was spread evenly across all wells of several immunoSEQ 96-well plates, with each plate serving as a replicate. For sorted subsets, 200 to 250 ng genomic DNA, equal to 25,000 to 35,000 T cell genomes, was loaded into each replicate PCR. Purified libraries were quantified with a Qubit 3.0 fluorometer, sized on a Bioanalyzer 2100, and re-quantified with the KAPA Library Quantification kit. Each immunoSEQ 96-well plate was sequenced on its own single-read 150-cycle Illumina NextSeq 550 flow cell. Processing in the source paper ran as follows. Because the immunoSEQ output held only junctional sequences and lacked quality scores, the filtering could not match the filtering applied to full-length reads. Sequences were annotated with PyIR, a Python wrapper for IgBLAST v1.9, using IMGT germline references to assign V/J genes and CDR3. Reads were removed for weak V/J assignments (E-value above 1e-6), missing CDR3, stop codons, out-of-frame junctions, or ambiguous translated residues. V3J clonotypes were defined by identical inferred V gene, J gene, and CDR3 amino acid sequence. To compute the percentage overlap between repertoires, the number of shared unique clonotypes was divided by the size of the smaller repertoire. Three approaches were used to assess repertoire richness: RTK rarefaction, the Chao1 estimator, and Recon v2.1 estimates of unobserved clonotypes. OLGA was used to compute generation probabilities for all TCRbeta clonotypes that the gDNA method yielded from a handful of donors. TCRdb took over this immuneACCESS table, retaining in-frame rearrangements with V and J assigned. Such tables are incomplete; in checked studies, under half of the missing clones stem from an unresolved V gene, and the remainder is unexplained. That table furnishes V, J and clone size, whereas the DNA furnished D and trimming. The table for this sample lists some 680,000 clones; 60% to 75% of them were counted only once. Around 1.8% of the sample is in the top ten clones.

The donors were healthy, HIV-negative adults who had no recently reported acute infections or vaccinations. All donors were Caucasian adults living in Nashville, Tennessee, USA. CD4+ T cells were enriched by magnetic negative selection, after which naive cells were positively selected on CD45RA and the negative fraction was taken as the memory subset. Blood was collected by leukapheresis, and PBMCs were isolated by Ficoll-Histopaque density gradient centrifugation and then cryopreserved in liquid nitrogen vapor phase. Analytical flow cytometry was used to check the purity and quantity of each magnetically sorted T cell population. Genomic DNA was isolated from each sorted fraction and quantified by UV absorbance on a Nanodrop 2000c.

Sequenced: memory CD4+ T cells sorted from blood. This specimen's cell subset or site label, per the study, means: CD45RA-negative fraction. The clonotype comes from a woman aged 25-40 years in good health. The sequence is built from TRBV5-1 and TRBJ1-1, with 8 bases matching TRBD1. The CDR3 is CASSWTGSPEAFF. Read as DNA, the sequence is TGCGCCAGCAGCTGGACAGGGAGCCCTGAAGCTTTCTTT.